Below are 23 T cell receptor beta chains sequenced from a single sample in a study of blood T cell repertoires in COVID-19. Data came from immunoSEQ multiplex PCR; TCRdb stores just in-frame clones and leaves some out. The sample contains 75,000 to 100,000 clones, around nine tenths of which appear only once. The sequencing sample was made of peripheral blood. These receptor sequences come from a woman of 80 years or more with acute or convalescent COVID-19.

The CDR3 DNA follows: TGTGCCAGCAGCTTCTATGTGACTGACTATAATTCACCCCTCCACTTT. Residues: CASSFYVTDYNSPLHF. V is TRBV7-2 and J is TRBJ1-6; no reliable D call. V was trimmed by 3 bases and J by 3 bases, leaving 12 bases between them. CDR1 SGHTA and CDR2 FQGNSA come from the germline V gene. The CDR3 runs 16 residues.

The V gene is TRBV21-1, the J gene TRBJ1-1. TRBV21-1 is a pseudogene segment. CDR3 length: 13 amino acids. CDR3 sequence: CAFFSGGDTEAFF. For the CDR3, the DNA is TGTGCCTTCTTCTCGGGGGGAGACACTGAAGCTTTCTTT.

V is TRBV19 and J is TRBJ1-5, with D perhaps TRBD1 (5 bases). V was cut by 6 bases and J by 5 bases, with 20 bases left in between. The CDR3 is made up of 16 amino acids. Germline CDR1 LNHDA, CDR2 SQIVND (reference sequence). The CDR3 DNA reads TGTGCCAGTAGATGGGGCGCGGCACGGCGCGATCAGCCCCAGCATTTT. Its protein product is CASRWGAARRDQPQHF.

The gene calls are TRBV3-1 (or the pseudogene TRBV3-2) and TRBJ1-1; D is ambiguous. CDR1 is LGHDT, CDR2 YNNKEL, per germline (reference sequence). Trimming removed 0 bases at V and 8 bases at J, with 10 bases between. There are 13 residues in the CDR3. The CDR3 region has the DNA TGTGCCAGCAGCCAAGAGCCCCCCCGGGAAGCTTTCTTT. Translation: CASSQEPPREAFF.

The chain has TRBV27 and TRBJ1-5, with D possibly matching TRBD1 (5 bases). Trimming took off 4 bases at V and 3 bases at J, with 13 bases between the two ends. CDR1 and CDR2 (germline): MNHEY, SMNVEV (reference sequence). CDR3 length: 15 amino acids. CDR3 sequence (DNA): TGTGCCAGCAGTTCGGCGGGACTGATCAATCAGCCCCAGCATTTT. Encoded protein: CASSSAGLINQPQHF.

The gene calls are TRBV10-1 and TRBJ1-2, with D unresolved. Germline V gene data show CDR1 as WNHNN and CDR2 as SYGVQD (reference sequence). Trimming removed 6 bases at V and 3 bases at J, with 11 bases between. CDR3 length: 13 amino acids. CDR3 residues: CASSPDTDYGYTF. The CDR3 region has the DNA TGCGCCAGCAGCCCCGACACAGACTATGGCTACACCTTC.

The rearrangement uses TRBV5-3 and TRBJ1-4; weak D call: TRBD1 (6 bases). TRBV5-3 is an ORF; its function is uncertain. Trimming stripped 2 bases from V and 0 bases from J, with 11 bases between. The CDR3 is 16 amino acids. The CDR3 loop reads CARSFVRQATNEKLFF. CDR3 coding DNA: TGTGCCAGAAGCTTCGTCCGACAGGCAACTAATGAAAAACTGTTTTTT.

V gene TRBV19 combines with J gene TRBJ2-2; weak D call: TRBD1 (5 bases). The V end lost 9 bases, the J end lost 4 bases, and 9 bases lay between the germline ends. The CDR3 spans 12 residues. Germline values: CDR1 LNHDA, CDR2 SQIVND (reference sequence). The CDR3: CARRGFTGELFF. The CDR3 nucleotides read TGTGCCAGAAGGGGTTTCACCGGGGAGCTGTTTTTT.

The chain couples TRBV21-1 to TRBJ2-7; no DNA check was done on the table's D call, TRBD1. TRBV21-1 is flagged as a pseudogene. The CDR3 is made up of 16 amino acids. The CDR3 DNA reads TGTGCCAGCAGCAAAGGGGATGCAGGGGGCTCTTACGAGCAGTACTTC. This translates into CASSKGDAGGSYEQYF.

V usage is TRBV4-1 and J usage is TRBJ2-5, with unresolved D. Deletions cut 4 bases from V and 4 bases from J, with 13 bases between. Germline-derived CDR1 and CDR2 are MGHRA and YSYEKL. The CDR3 loop spans 14 amino acids. The chain's CDR3 is CASSPTSLGETQYF. In DNA form, the CDR3 reads TGCGCCAGCAGCCCCACCTCTCTAGGAGAGACCCAGTACTTC.

The chain has TRBV7-9 and TRBJ1-4, with 7 bases matching TRBD1. The length of the CDR3 is 14 residues. V shed 5 bases and J 6 bases; nucleotides not matched to a gene: 6. Germline CDR1 reads SEHNR; CDR2 reads FQNEAQ (reference sequence). CDR3 sequence: CASSPGTAHEKLFF. The CDR3, as DNA: TGTGCCAGCAGCCCAGGGACAGCCCATGAAAAACTGTTTTTT.

DNA of the CDR3: TGTGCCAGCAGTGACTACGTCAGGGGGACTGAAGCTTTCTTT. It yields the protein CASSDYVRGTEAFF. The chain couples TRBV25-1 to TRBJ1-1; 7 nucleotides align to TRBD1. J gave up 5 bases and V 3 bases, and 6 bases lay outside the gene matches. CDR3 length: 14 residues. Germline CDR1 and CDR2: MGHDK and SYGVNS.

This chain joins TRBV29-1 and TRBJ1-3; D is ambiguous. Germline V gives CDR1 SQVTM, CDR2 ANQGSEA. The CDR3 loop spans 11 amino acids. The V end lost 2 bases, the J end lost 5 bases, and 4 bases lay between the germline ends. The CDR3 reads CSVEQRNTIYF. The CDR3 DNA is TGCAGCGTTGAACAAAGAAACACCATATATTTT.

This clone was found a few times. The rearrangement links TRBV6-4 to TRBJ1-2, with D possibly being TRBD1 (6 bases). Between the trimmed V and J ends, which lost 3 bases and 2 bases, there was a span of 10 bases. The CDR3 is made up of 14 amino acids. Germline loops: CDR1 MRHNA, CDR2 SNTAGT. CDR3 protein: CASSENQGNYGYTF. The DNA for the CDR3 is TGTGCCAGCAGTGAGAATCAGGGGAACTATGGCTACACCTTC.

The rearrangement joins TRBV5-1 to TRBJ1-2, with 7 bases matching TRBD1. CDR1 and CDR2 from the germline V gene are SGHRS and YFSETQ. There are 15 residues in the CDR3. The V segment lost 4 bases and the J segment 0 bases; nucleotides outside the gene matches: 6. CDR3 DNA: TGCGCCAGCAGCATCGACAGGGAACCTAACTATGGCTACACCTTC. Protein sequence: CASSIDREPNYGYTF.

The J gene is TRBJ1-2, the V gene TRBV24-1, with TRBD1 as a possible D gene (5 bases). Trimming took 4 bases from V and 4 from J, leaving 15 bases between them. The CDR3 is made up of 15 amino acids. Per germline, CDR1 KGHDR and CDR2 SFDVKD. CDR3 sequence (DNA): TGTGCCACCAGTGACGGCGACAGAACATCCTATGGCTACACCTTC. It codes for CATSDGDRTSYGYTF.

The chain has TRBV7-9 and TRBJ2-7, with a weak D call TRBD1 (6 bases). Trimming left V 5 bases short and J 3 bases short, with 11 bases between. Germline V gene sequence: CDR1 SEHNR, CDR2 FQNEAQ (reference sequence). There are 13 residues in the CDR3. The CDR3 sequence is CASSASGVYEQYF. DNA of the CDR3: TGTGCCAGCAGCGCCTCAGGGGTCTACGAGCAGTACTTC.

The CDR3 region is CASSPPRGIAGELFF. For the CDR3, the DNA is TGTGCCAGCTCACCACCCAGGGGGATCGCCGGGGAGCTGTTTTTT. The V and J genes are TRBV18 and TRBJ2-2, with 7 bases lining up with TRBD1. Germline CDR1 is KGHSH and CDR2 is LQKENI. V gave up 0 bases and J gave up 6 bases; unmatched junction bases: 4. The length of the CDR3 is 15 residues.

This clone was recorded only once. V is TRBV14 and J is TRBJ2-5, with D perhaps matching TRBD1 (6 bases). Trimming took off 3 bases at V and 4 bases at J, with 6 bases between the two ends. The V gene's germline CDR1 is SGHDN and CDR2 FVKESK. CDR3 size: 12 residues. CDR3 protein: CASSQTGETQYF. CDR3 in DNA: TGTGCCAGCAGCCAGACAGGAGAGACCCAGTACTTC.

This chain's CDR3 is CASSSNRGRETQYF. CDR3 sequence (DNA): TGTGCCAGCAGCTCAAACCGGGGGAGGGAGACCCAGTACTTC. V is TRBV11-1 and J is TRBJ2-5, with D maybe TRBD2 (6 bases). This CDR3 has 14 residues. Deletions cut 4 bases from V and 5 bases from J, with 14 bases between. Per the germline V gene, CDR1 is SGHAT and CDR2 is FQDESV (reference sequence).

CDR3 nucleotides: TGTGCCAGCAAATTGGGGGGAACCGAGGCCAACGTCCTGACTTTC. This gives the protein CASKLGGTEANVLTF. The chain recombines TRBV5-5 with TRBJ2-6, with D perhaps TRBD2 (6 bases). This CDR3 contains 15 residues. The germline V gene has CDR1 SGHKS and CDR2 YYEKEE (reference sequence). Trimming shortened V by 6 bases and J by 6 bases, and 16 bases separated the two germline ends.

The J gene is TRBJ2-3, the V gene TRBV19, with 8 bases that match TRBD1. The germline CDR1 and CDR2 sequences are LNHDA and SQIVND (reference sequence). V was pared by 3 bases and J by 7 bases, with 12 bases of the junction left unmatched. The CDR3 covers 16 residues. DNA for the CDR3: TGTGCCAGTAGTATCTGGACAGGGACGATTGGAAATACGCAGTATTTT. Protein sequence: CASSIWTGTIGNTQYF. The complete variable domain, with remaining parts taken from reference TRBV19 and TRBJ2-3, reads DGGITQSPKYLFRKEGQNVTLSCEQNLNHDAMYWYRQDPGQGLRLIYYSQIVNDFQKGDIAEGYSVSREKKESFPLTVTSAQKNPTAFYLCASSIWTGTIGNTQYFGPGTRLTVL.

This clone was seen once. The chain recombines TRBV6-5 with TRBJ2-7, with TRBD1 identical over 10 bases. V dropped 2 bases and J dropped 0; count of bases not matched to a gene: 1. CDR1 is MNHEY and CDR2 is SVGAGI in the germline V gene. The CDR3 has 15 residues. The CDR3 nucleotides read TGTGCCAGCAGTTACCGGGACAGGGGCTCCTACGAGCAGTACTTC. Residues: CASSYRDRGSYEQYF.